Listed below are T cell receptor beta chains from one sample, sequenced in a study of blood T cell repertoires in COVID-19. TCRdb's copy holds only in-frame clones and misses some; the assay was immunoSEQ multiplex PCR. This sample has roughly 63,000 clones, with 60% to 80% found just once. Sample: peripheral blood. The receptors were sampled from a man older than 75 with acute or convalescent COVID-19. Each CDR3 is given with its conserved first and last residue. A D gene is named only where the DNA matches it firmly. Expanded clones get a size class; other rows say once, few or many, or leave the size out.

J	size	D	V	DNA	CDR3
TRBJ2-1	-	-	TRBV3-1/TRBV3-2	TGTGCCAGCAGTTATGGGGGCGCGGACTACAATGAGCAGTTCTTC	CASSYGGADYNEQFF
TRBJ2-1	-	-	TRBV24-1	TGTGCCACCAGTCCCGAGGGCCGCTCCTACAATGAGCAGTTCTTC	CATSPEGRSYNEQFF
TRBJ2-7	once	TRBD2	TRBV3-1/TRBV3-2	TGTGCCAGCAGCCAAGCGGGGGGGGCCTCCTACGAGCAGTACTTC	CASSQAGGASYEQYF
TRBJ2-7	-	-	TRBV18	TGTGCCAGCTCACCTAACAGGGACGAGCAGTACTTC	CASSPNRDEQYF
TRBJ1-2	-	-	TRBV3-1/TRBV3-2	TGTGCCAGCAGCCAGACGAAGGGGGACGGCTACACCTTC	CASSQTKGDGYTF
TRBJ2-2	-	-	TRBV6-5	TGTGCCAGCAGGACAGAACTGAACACCGGGGAGCTGTTTTTT	CASRTELNTGELFF
TRBJ1-4	few	-	TRBV12-3/TRBV12-4	TGTGCCAGCAGGGAGGGTATTAATGAAAAACTGTTTTTT	CASREGINEKLFF
TRBJ2-5	-	TRBD2	TRBV2	TGTGCCAGCAGTGGCGCGGGGGGGCTAAAGACCCAGTACTTC	CASSGAGGLKTQYF
TRBJ2-3	-	-	TRBV7-3	TGTGCCAGCAGCTCTACCCCCGGACAGAATACGCAGTATTTT	CASSSTPGQNTQYF
TRBJ1-1	-	-	TRBV27	TGTGCCAGCACCCGGGGCACTGAAGCTTTCTTT	CASTRGTEAFF
TRBJ2-2	-	-	TRBV5-6	TGTGCCAGCAGCACCCCCCATTGGACAGAAAACACCGGGGAGCTGTTTTTT	CASSTPHWTENTGELFF
TRBJ2-2	-	TRBD2	TRBV10-2	TGCGCCAGCAGTCGACTAGCGGGAAACACCGGGGAGCTGTTTTTT	CASSRLAGNTGELFF
TRBJ2-7	-	-	TRBV2	TGTGCCAGCACCAAATGGGAACAGGTGGAAACCTACGAGCAGTACTTC	CASTKWEQVETYEQYF
TRBJ1-1	-	-	TRBV2	TGTGCCAGCAGTGTGGCCCCGAACACTGAAGCTTTCTTT	CASSVAPNTEAFF
TRBJ2-5	-	-	TRBV4-1	TGCGCCAGCAGCCAAAGTCCCGGAGAGACCCAGTACTTC	CASSQSPGETQYF
TRBJ2-7	-	TRBD1	TRBV5-4	TGTGCCAGCAGCCCACAGGGGGCCTCCCGGGACGAGCAGTACTTC	CASSPQGASRDEQYF
TRBJ2-1	-	TRBD2	TRBV5-1	TGCGCCAGCAGCCCTCGCCTAGCGGGAATGGGGCCAGATGAGCAGTTCTTC	CASSPRLAGMGPDEQFF
TRBJ1-2	-	TRBD1	TRBV5-1	TGCGCCAGCAGCGCCGTCCCGGGACAGGACTATGGCTACACCTTC	CASSAVPGQDYGYTF
TRBJ2-3	-	TRBD2	TRBV9	TGTGCCAGCAGCAAACTAGCGGGACGGAGCACAGATACGCAGTATTTT	CASSKLAGRSTDTQYF
TRBJ2-7	-	TRBD1	TRBV28	TGTGCCAGCAGTACAGGGGTAGGAAGGGGGCAGTACTTC	CASSTGVGRGQYF
TRBJ1-5	-	-	TRBV10-3	TGTGCCATCAGTACTAGTGACAATCAGCCCCAGCATTTT	CAISTSDNQPQHF
TRBJ1-2	-	TRBD1	TRBV7-2	TGTGCCAGCAGCTCCCCTACAGGGGCTAACTATGGCTACACCTTC	CASSSPTGANYGYTF
TRBJ2-1	-	-	TRBV7-3	TGTGCCAGCAGCTTCTTGGACAGTTTCAACAATGAGCAGTTCTTC	CASSFLDSFNNEQFF
TRBJ2-3	-	TRBD2	TRBV7-2	TGTGCCAGCAGCACCCGTGGCGCGGGGGGGCAGGATACGCAGTATTTT	CASSTRGAGGQDTQYF
TRBJ1-1	-	-	TRBV5-5	TGTGCCAGCATCCAGGGGCGGGCGAACACTGAAGCTTTCTTT	CASIQGRANTEAFF
TRBJ1-5	-	TRBD1	TRBV19	TGTGCCAGTAGTATAGGGGGACAGGGCTTGGGGCCCCAGCATTTT	CASSIGGQGLGPQHF
TRBJ1-6	few	-	TRBV14	TGTGCCAGCAGCCAAGGATCCACGGTTCTTTCACCCCTCCACTTT	CASSQGSTVLSPLHF
TRBJ2-7	-	-	TRBV5-1	TGCGCCAGCAGCTTAGAAGCGGCTGTCGGCGAGCAGTACTTC	CASSLEAAVGEQYF
TRBJ1-5	-	TRBD1	TRBV27	TGTGCCAGCAGTCTCAGACAGGGGCAAACCCAGCATTTT	CASSLRQGQTQHF
TRBJ2-2	-	TRBD2	TRBV5-4	TGTGCCAGCACTGGGACTAGCGGGGGGCGGGGGGAGCTGTTTTTT	CASTGTSGGRGELFF
TRBJ1-1	few	-	TRBV3-1/TRBV3-2	TGTGCCAGCAGATCTACTAGGGGGGAAGCTTTCTTT	CASRSTRGEAFF
TRBJ1-2	-	-	TRBV9	TGTGCCAGCAGCGTTAAGGAGGCTCCGATTGGCTACACCTTC	CASSVKEAPIGYTF
TRBJ1-2	few	-	TRBV7-2	TGTGCCAGCAGCTTAGCGTCAGGGGATGGCTACACCTTC	CASSLASGDGYTF
TRBJ1-2	-	-	TRBV27	TGTGCCAGCAGTTTGGTGGGCCGTGGCTATGGCTACACCTTC	CASSLVGRGYGYTF
TRBJ2-3	-	TRBD2	TRBV3-1/TRBV3-2	TGTGCCAGCAGCCAAGATCGGACTAGCGGGGTTTCTAGCACAGATACGCAGTATTTT	CASSQDRTSGVSSTDTQYF
TRBJ2-1	-	-	TRBV5-1	TGCGCCAGCAGCTTGGCCGGGTCCTTGGCAGGGTACAATGAGCAGTTCTTC	CASSLAGSLAGYNEQFF
TRBJ1-2	-	-	TRBV5-1	TGCGCCAGCAGCGAGGGGGTTTTCGGCTATGGCTACACCTTC	CASSEGVFGYGYTF
TRBJ1-2	-	-	TRBV24-1	TGTGCCACCAGATCGGACAGTAACTATGGCTACACCTTC	CATRSDSNYGYTF
TRBJ1-2	few	-	TRBV6-5	TGTGCCAGCGTCGGACCGGGGAACGACTATGGCTACACCTTC	CASVGPGNDYGYTF
TRBJ1-1	few	-	TRBV30	TGTGCCTGGAAGGCCTTAGATGGGGGGGACACTGAAGCTTTCTTT	CAWKALDGGDTEAFF
TRBJ2-2	once	TRBD1	TRBV27	TGTGCCAGCAGTTTCGTCAGGGGGCTGGGGCCCGGGGAGCTGTTTTTT	CASSFVRGLGPGELFF
TRBJ1-1	-	-	TRBV7-2	TGTGCCAGCAGCTTAAACGGGGCAGGGAAAGGGGGCACTGAAGCTTTCTTT	CASSLNGAGKGGTEAFF
TRBJ2-7	-	TRBD2	TRBV24-1	TGTGCCACCAGTGACCCGACTAGCGGGTACGAGCAGTACTTC	CATSDPTSGYEQYF
TRBJ2-7	-	TRBD1	TRBV19	TGTGCCAGTAGTATGCTGGGACAGGGTTTATACGAGCAGTACTTC	CASSMLGQGLYEQYF
TRBJ2-7	-	TRBD1	TRBV28	TGTGCCAGCAGCCCCGCGACAGGGGCGATCTCCTACGAGCAGTACTTC	CASSPATGAISYEQYF
TRBJ1-2	-	TRBD1	TRBV6-5	TGTGCCAGCAGACTCAGACAGGGATCTAACTATGGCTACACCTTC	CASRLRQGSNYGYTF
TRBJ1-1	-	-	TRBV5-6	TGTGCCAGCAGCTTGCGAGTTTCGGGAGGGTCCTTAGCTTTCTTT	CASSLRVSGGSLAFF
TRBJ1-4	-	TRBD1	TRBV6-5	TGTGCCAGCAGGCCGGACAGGGGCAATGAAAAACTGTTTTTT	CASRPDRGNEKLFF
TRBJ1-2	-	-	TRBV7-2	TGTGCCAGCAGCAACACTGGAGCTATAAGCGAGTACTATGGCTACACCTTC	CASSNTGAISEYYGYTF
TRBJ2-2	-	-	TRBV7-2	TGTGCCAGCAGCCCCGCGGGGCGAGGCGGGGAGCTGTTTTTT	CASSPAGRGGELFF
TRBJ2-1	-	TRBD1	TRBV5-6	TGTGCCAGCAGCTTGGCGACAGGGCCCTACAATGAGCAGTTCTTC	CASSLATGPYNEQFF
TRBJ2-7	once	-	TRBV6-6	TGTGCCAGCAGTTATTCGGGTCCCTACGAGCAGTACTTC	CASSYSGPYEQYF
TRBJ2-1	-	TRBD1	TRBV15	TGTGCCACCAGCAGGGACAGGGAGGCTTACAATGAGCAGTTCTTC	CATSRDREAYNEQFF
TRBJ1-5	-	-	TRBV19	TGTGCCAGTGCAGGGCAGGGAGGTCAGCCCCAGCATTTT	CASAGQGGQPQHF
TRBJ2-5	-	-	TRBV10-3	TGTGCCATCAGTGACTCGGGGTGGAAAGAGACCCAGTACTTC	CAISDSGWKETQYF
TRBJ1-4	once	-	TRBV12-3/TRBV12-4	TGTGCCAGCACCAAGGGGGAAAAACTGTTTTTT	CASTKGEKLFF
TRBJ1-6	-	-	TRBV12-3/TRBV12-4	TGTGCCAGCAGTTTGGTGGCTACCGACACCCTCCACTTT	CASSLVATDTLHF
TRBJ1-1	-	TRBD1	TRBV9	TGTGCCAGCAGCGTAGGACAGGGCGCTGAAGCTTTCTTT	CASSVGQGAEAFF